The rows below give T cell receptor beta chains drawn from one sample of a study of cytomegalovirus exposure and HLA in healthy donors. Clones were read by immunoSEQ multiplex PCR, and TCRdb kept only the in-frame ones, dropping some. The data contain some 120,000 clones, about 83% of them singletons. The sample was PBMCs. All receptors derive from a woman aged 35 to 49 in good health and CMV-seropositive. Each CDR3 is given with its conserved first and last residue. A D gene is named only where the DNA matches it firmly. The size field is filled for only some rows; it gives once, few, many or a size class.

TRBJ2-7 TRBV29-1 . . TGCAGCGTTGAAACAGGAAGCTCCTACGAGCAGTACTTC CSVETGSSYEQYF
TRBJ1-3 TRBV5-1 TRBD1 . TGCGCCAGCGTAGACCCTCCGGGACAGGGAGTCTTCTTTTGGGACACCATATATTTT CASVDPPGQGVFFWDTIYF
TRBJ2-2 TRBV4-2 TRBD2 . TGTGCCAGCAGCCGCATCGGGGGGGGTGGGACCGGGGAGCTGTTTTTT CASSRIGGGGTGELFF
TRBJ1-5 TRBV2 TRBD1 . TGTGCCAGTGGGACAGGGGGGAACAATCAGCCCCAGCATTTT CASGTGGNNQPQHF
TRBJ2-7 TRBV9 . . TGTGCCAGCAGCGTAGGGGTGATCGGGAGCTACGAGCAGTACTTC CASSVGVIGSYEQYF
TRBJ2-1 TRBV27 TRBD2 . TGTGCCAGCAGTTTCCCGGGGACTAGCGGGAGGCCCAGCTCCTACAATGAGCAGTTCTTC CASSFPGTSGRPSSYNEQFF
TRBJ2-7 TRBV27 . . TGTGCCAGCAGTCCCTCAGGCGGGGTCTCGTACTTC CASSPSGGVSYF
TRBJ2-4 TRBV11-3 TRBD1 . TGTGCCAGCAGCTTAGTTGTTACAGGGGTAGAAAACATTCAGTACTTC CASSLVVTGVENIQYF
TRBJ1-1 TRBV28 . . TGTGCCAGCAGTTTAGGACAGTTTTACCCTGAAGCTTTCTTT CASSLGQFYPEAFF
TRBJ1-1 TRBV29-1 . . TGCAGCGTTGGTTCCATAGACAGAGATGAAGCTTTCTTT CSVGSIDRDEAFF
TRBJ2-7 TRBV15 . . TGTGCCACCAGCAGAGGCTCAGGAACCTACGAGCAGTACTTC CATSRGSGTYEQYF
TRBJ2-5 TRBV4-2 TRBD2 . TGTGCCAGCAGCCAATCGGTTAGCGGGAGCGCTGAGACCCAGTACTTC CASSQSVSGSAETQYF
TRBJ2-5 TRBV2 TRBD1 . TGTGCCAGCACCCGGACAGGGGGCTACGAGACCCAGTACTTC CASTRTGGYETQYF
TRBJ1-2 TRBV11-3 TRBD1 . TGTGCCAGCAGCCCGACAGGGAACTATGGCTACACCTTC CASSPTGNYGYTF
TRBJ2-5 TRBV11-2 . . TGTGCCAGTAGCTCCGCGTATAACCAGACCCAGTACTTC CASSSAYNQTQYF
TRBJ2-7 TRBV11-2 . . TGTGCCAGCAGCACAGGCCTTTTCTACGAGCAGTACTTC CASSTGLFYEQYF
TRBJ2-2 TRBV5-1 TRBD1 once TGCGCCAGCAGCTACCGGGACAGAGGGACCGGGGAGCTGTTTTTT CASSYRDRGTGELFF
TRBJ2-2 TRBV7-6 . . TGTGCCAGCAGCCGTCCTATCTATGAGCTCGGGGAGCTGTTTTTT CASSRPIYELGELFF
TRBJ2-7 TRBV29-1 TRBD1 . TGCAGCGTTGAATTAGGGACAGGGGGCTACGAGCAGTACTTC CSVELGTGGYEQYF
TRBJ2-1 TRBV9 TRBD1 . TGTGCCAGCAGCGTTCGGGACAGGGACAGTGCTGAGCAGTTCTTC CASSVRDRDSAEQFF
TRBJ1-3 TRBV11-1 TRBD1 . TGTGCCAGCAGCAGGGACAGGACTGGAAACACCATATATTTT CASSRDRTGNTIYF
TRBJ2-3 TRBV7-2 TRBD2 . TGTGCCAGCAGCTTAGGGTACGGGAGGGCCGTAGATACGCAGTATTTT CASSLGYGRAVDTQYF
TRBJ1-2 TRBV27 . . TGTGCCAGCGGCCCTTCGGCGCAGGGGTGGGGCTACACCTTC CASGPSAQGWGYTF
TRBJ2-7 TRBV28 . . TGTGCCAGCAGTTCTGGACAGTCCTACGAGCAGTACTTC CASSSGQSYEQYF
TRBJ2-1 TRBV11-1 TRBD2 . TGTGCCAGCAGCCAAAGACTAGCAACCTACAATGAGCAGTTCTTC CASSQRLATYNEQFF
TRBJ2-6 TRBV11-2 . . TGTGCCAGCAGCGTACAGGCCTTCGGGTCTGGGGCCAACGTCCTGACTTTC CASSVQAFGSGANVLTF
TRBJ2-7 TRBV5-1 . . TGCGCCAGCAGCTTGGCCGGTGCGGAATACGAGCAGTACTTC CASSLAGAEYEQYF
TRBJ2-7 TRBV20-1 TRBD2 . TGCAGTGCTGCGCTAGCGGGAGCTCGGTGCTTC CSAALAGARCF
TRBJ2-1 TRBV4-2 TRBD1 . TGTGCCAGCAGCCGAGACGGCGGGACAGGGAAGGTCAATGAGCAGTTCTTC CASSRDGGTGKVNEQFF
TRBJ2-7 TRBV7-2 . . TGTGCCAGCAGTTTCCCGACAGGCTCCTACGAGCAGTACTTC CASSFPTGSYEQYF